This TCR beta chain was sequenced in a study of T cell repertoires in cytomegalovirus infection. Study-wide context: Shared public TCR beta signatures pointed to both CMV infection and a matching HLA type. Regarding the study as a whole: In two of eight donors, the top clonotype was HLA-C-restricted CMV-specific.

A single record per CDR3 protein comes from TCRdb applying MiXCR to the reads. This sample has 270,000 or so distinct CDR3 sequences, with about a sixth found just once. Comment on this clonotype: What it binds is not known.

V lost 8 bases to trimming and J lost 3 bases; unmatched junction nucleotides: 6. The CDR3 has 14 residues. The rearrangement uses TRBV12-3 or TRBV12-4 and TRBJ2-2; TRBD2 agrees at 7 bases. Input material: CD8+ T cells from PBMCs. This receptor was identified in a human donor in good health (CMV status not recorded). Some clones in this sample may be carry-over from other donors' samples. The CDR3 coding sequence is TGTGCCAGCCCCCGGGACTATGACACCGGGGAGCTGTTTTTT. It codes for CASPRDYDTGELFF.